This is a list of T cell receptor beta chains from one sample in a study of shared clonotypes between healthy human individuals. Profiling relied on immunoSEQ multiplex PCR, and the TCRdb table lists in-frame clones only, not all of them. The sample has approximately 2,300,000 clones; approximately 90% are singletons. The sample taken for sequencing was naive CD4+ T cells from PBMCs. Every receptor here comes from a young man in good health. Some clones in this sample may be carry-over from other donors' samples. Each CDR3 is given with its conserved first and last residue. The order of the fields is V gene, J gene, D gene, clone size, CDR3 protein, CDR3 DNA. A D gene is named only where the DNA matches it firmly. A row's size may be missing; if present it is once, few, many or a size class.

v_call: TRBV30
j_call: TRBJ2-3
d_call: TRBD2
clone_size: NA
cdr3_aa: CAWSAGLAGGRGDTQYF
cdr3_nt: TGTGCCTGGAGTGCGGGACTAGCGGGAGGGCGTGGAGATACGCAGTATTTT

v_call: TRBV2
j_call: TRBJ2-6
d_call: NA
clone_size: NA
cdr3_aa: CASSRAFPGANVLTF
cdr3_nt: TGTGCCAGCAGTAGGGCCTTCCCTGGGGCCAACGTCCTGACTTTC

v_call: TRBV28
j_call: TRBJ1-2
d_call: NA
clone_size: NA
cdr3_aa: CASSYREVRGYTF
cdr3_nt: TGTGCCAGCAGTTACAGGGAGGTCAGGGGCTACACCTTC

v_call: TRBV12-5
j_call: TRBJ2-3
d_call: TRBD1
clone_size: NA
cdr3_aa: CASGSAHRGRFSDTQYF
cdr3_nt: TGTGCTAGTGGTTCCGCTCACAGGGGTAGGTTCTCAGATACGCAGTATTTT

v_call: TRBV5-1
j_call: TRBJ2-2
d_call: NA
clone_size: NA
cdr3_aa: CASRNDVELFF
cdr3_nt: TGCGCCAGCAGGAATGATGTGGAGCTGTTTTTT

v_call: TRBV30
j_call: TRBJ2-1
d_call: NA
clone_size: NA
cdr3_aa: CAWSPGQGGSEQFF
cdr3_nt: TGTGCCTGGTCGCCCGGGCAGGGGGGAAGTGAGCAGTTCTTC

v_call: TRBV2
j_call: TRBJ2-1
d_call: NA
clone_size: NA
cdr3_aa: CASRGGYHNEQFF
cdr3_nt: TGTGCCAGCAGGGGGGGCTACCACAATGAGCAGTTCTTC

v_call: TRBV4-1
j_call: TRBJ1-4
d_call: NA
clone_size: NA
cdr3_aa: CASSLIHGEKLFF
cdr3_nt: TGCGCCAGCAGCCTAATCCACGGGGAAAAACTGTTTTTT

v_call: TRBV25-1
j_call: TRBJ1-6
d_call: TRBD1
clone_size: NA
cdr3_aa: CASSGTGTVNSPLHF
cdr3_nt: TGTGCCAGCAGTGGGACAGGAACAGTTAATTCACCCCTCCACTTT

v_call: TRBV11-2
j_call: TRBJ2-7
d_call: NA
clone_size: NA
cdr3_aa: CASSREAYEQYF
cdr3_nt: TGTGCCAGCAGCCGAGAGGCCTACGAGCAGTACTTC

v_call: TRBV30
j_call: TRBJ1-1
d_call: NA
clone_size: few
cdr3_aa: CAWKGVTEAFF
cdr3_nt: TGTGCCTGGAAAGGAGTAACTGAAGCTTTCTTT

v_call: TRBV5-4
j_call: TRBJ2-5
d_call: TRBD1
clone_size: once
cdr3_aa: CASSTPQGGETQYF
cdr3_nt: TGTGCCAGCAGCACCCCACAGGGGGGCGAGACCCAGTACTTC

v_call: TRBV18
j_call: TRBJ2-7
d_call: NA
clone_size: NA
cdr3_aa: CASSPYVTEFYEQYF
cdr3_nt: TGTGCCAGCTCACCATATGTGACAGAGTTCTACGAGCAGTACTTC

v_call: TRBV10-1
j_call: TRBJ1-3
d_call: NA
clone_size: NA
cdr3_aa: CASSPTKSSGNTIYF
cdr3_nt: TGCGCCAGCAGCCCCACGAAGAGCTCTGGAAACACCATATATTTT

v_call: TRBV5-1
j_call: TRBJ2-5
d_call: NA
clone_size: NA
cdr3_aa: CASSLGPNQETQYF
cdr3_nt: TGCGCCAGCAGCTTGGGACCTAACCAAGAGACCCAGTACTTC

v_call: TRBV30
j_call: TRBJ1-2
d_call: TRBD1
clone_size: NA
cdr3_aa: CAWSQGGSGYTF
cdr3_nt: TGTGCCTGGAGTCAGGGGGGATCCGGCTACACCTTC

v_call: TRBV19
j_call: TRBJ2-7
d_call: NA
clone_size: NA
cdr3_aa: CASSLTGIALDEQYF
cdr3_nt: TGTGCCAGTAGCCTCACAGGGATCGCCTTGGACGAGCAGTACTTC

v_call: TRBV7-2
j_call: TRBJ2-3
d_call: NA
clone_size: NA
cdr3_aa: CASSLARGRGATDTQYF
cdr3_nt: TGTGCCAGCAGCTTAGCGCGCGGCAGGGGGGCAACAGATACGCAGTATTTT

v_call: TRBV5-4
j_call: TRBJ1-1
d_call: NA
clone_size: few
cdr3_aa: CASSLGAGTEAFF
cdr3_nt: TGTGCCAGCAGCTTGGGGGCGGGCACTGAAGCTTTCTTT

v_call: TRBV5-1
j_call: TRBJ2-1
d_call: NA
clone_size: NA
cdr3_aa: CASSLEQGRYNEQFF
cdr3_nt: TGCGCCAGCAGCTTGGAGCAGGGCCGCTACAATGAGCAGTTCTTC

v_call: TRBV6-4
j_call: TRBJ2-7
d_call: NA
clone_size: NA
cdr3_aa: CASSARFKGPYSYEQYF
cdr3_nt: TGTGCCAGCAGTGCCCGTTTTAAAGGCCCTTACTCCTACGAGCAGTACTTC

v_call: TRBV13
j_call: TRBJ2-5
d_call: TRBD2
clone_size: NA
cdr3_aa: CASSLRREAQETQYF
cdr3_nt: TGTGCCAGCAGCTTACGCCGGGAGGCCCAAGAGACCCAGTACTTC

v_call: TRBV11-2
j_call: TRBJ2-1
d_call: NA
clone_size: NA
cdr3_aa: CASSSRGGSGDTYNEQFF
cdr3_nt: TGTGCCAGCAGCTCAAGGGGGGGTAGCGGTGACACCTACAATGAGCAGTTCTTC